This passage covers 20 T cell receptor beta chains from one sample sequenced in a study of T cells after yellow fever vaccination. TCRdb fed the 5' RACE reads into MiXCR, producing one record per CDR3 protein. The sample consists of around 320,000 distinct CDR3 sequences, about 4.5% of them appearing once. This sample comprised PBMCs, obtained 15 days after the yellow fever booster vaccination. Receptors originate from a man aged 18-30 years who received the YFV17D yellow fever vaccine.

This chain links TRBV4-1 with TRBJ1-4; the D gene is possibly TRBD1 (5 bases). Germline V gene sequence: CDR1 MGHRA, CDR2 YSYEKL. The CDR3 contains 19 residues. V lost 0 bases, J lost 4 bases, and 21 bases lay in between. CDR3 sequence reads: CASSQDLGGRGALNEKLFF. The CDR3 DNA reads as TGCGCCAGCAGCCAAGATCTCGGGGGACGTGGGGCGCTTAATGAAAAACTGTTTTTT.

J is TRBJ2-5 and V is TRBV11-2; TRBD2 matches 11 bases. The CDR3 runs 15 residues. The J segment lost 5 bases and the V segment lost 7 bases, leaving 9 bases of the junction unmatched. Germline V gives CDR1 SGHAT, CDR2 FQNNGV. CDR3 sequence reads: CASIPSGGPGETQYF. The CDR3 region has the DNA TGTGCCAGCATCCCTAGCGGGGGGCCGGGGGAGACCCAGTACTTC.

This clonotype showed up many times. The CDR3 nucleotides are TGTGCCAGCAGCTTAGTCCCAATACAGGGGGCCTTTGACACTGAAGCTTTCTTT. It yields the protein CASSLVPIQGAFDTEAFF. The V and J genes are TRBV7-6 and TRBJ1-1; 9 bases agree with TRBD1. J lost 3 bases, V lost 1 base, and 12 bases had no gene match. Germline CDR1 and CDR2: SGHVS and FNYEAQ. This CDR3 contains 18 residues.

This clonotype was seen more than once but under ten times. The chain carries TRBV28 and TRBJ2-7; 8 nucleotides line up with TRBD2. This CDR3 is built from 14 residues. Per germline, CDR1 MDHEN and CDR2 SYDVKM. After removal of 7 bases from V and 0 bases from J, the junction contained 5 bases not matched to a gene. The CDR3 DNA is TGTGCCAGCAATCCGGGGGGGAACTCCTACGAGCAGTACGTC. Translating it yields CASNPGGNSYEQYV.

The chain joins TRBV7-6 to TRBJ2-3; D tentatively reads TRBD1 or TRBD2 (5 bases each). V was cut by 6 bases and J by 4 bases, with 17 bases left in between. Germline CDR1 SGHVS, CDR2 FNYEAQ. The CDR3 sequence is 15 residues long. The CDR3 sequence is CASRPSSRGPDTQYF. Here the CDR3 DNA reads TGTGCCAGCAGGCCATCCTCCCGGGGCCCAGATACGCAGTATTTT.

This clonotype showed up just a few times. V usage is TRBV5-1 and J usage is TRBJ1-2; D is ambiguous. V was cut by 0 bases and J by 5 bases, with 14 bases left in between. This CDR3 spans 15 amino acids. CDR1 SGHRS and CDR2 YFSETQ come from the germline V gene. Written as DNA, the CDR3 is TGCGCCAGCAGCTTGGCAAGTGCAGGTGGTTATGGCTACACCTTC. Translation: CASSLASAGGYGYTF.

The chain has TRBV5-1 and TRBJ2-5; 11 bases match TRBD2. This CDR3 is 15 amino acids long. Trimming removed 4 bases from V and 5 bases from J; junction bases left unmatched: 7. Germline V gives CDR1 SGHRS, CDR2 YFSETQ. The DNA of the CDR3 is TGCGCCAGCAGCCGCCTAGCGGGGGGTGCGGAGACCCAGTACTTC. Translation: CASSRLAGGAETQYF.

This clonotype was seen many times. The chain uses TRBV20-1 and TRBJ2-5, with unresolved D. CDR3 length: 11 amino acids. The ends were cut back, 6 bases at V and 5 bases at J, with 10 bases in the middle. Germline values: CDR1 DFQATT, CDR2 SNEGSKA (reference sequence). CDR3: CSAHVVETQYF. CDR3 in DNA: TGCAGTGCGCATGTTGTGGAGACCCAGTACTTC.

This clonotype was counted a few times. The chain has TRBV20-1 and TRBJ1-2, with D perhaps matching TRBD1 (6 bases). This CDR3 contains 13 residues. Germline V gene sequence: CDR1 DFQATT, CDR2 SNEGSKA (reference sequence). The V end was cut by 1 base, the J end by 7 bases, with 13 bases between. This chain's CDR3 is CSARGGAQVGYTF. The CDR3 coding sequence is TGCAGTGCTAGAGGGGGGGCGCAGGTTGGCTACACCTTC.

The table lists this clonotype with a few counts. This chain links TRBV20-1 with TRBJ2-6; tentatively, D is TRBD1 (6 bases). The CDR3 is 14 residues long. CDR1 is DFQATT, CDR2 SNEGSKA, per germline (reference sequence). Trimming took 4 bases from V and 3 from J, leaving 10 bases between them. The CDR3 is CSATQGSGANVLTF. The CDR3 nucleotides are TGCAGTGCTACACAGGGAAGTGGGGCCAACGTCCTGACTTTC.

At least ten counts were recorded for this clonotype. The rearrangement joins TRBV4-2 to TRBJ2-7; 8 nucleotides agree with TRBD2. The J segment lost 3 bases and the V segment lost 0 bases, leaving 1 base of the junction unmatched. Germline V gives CDR1 LGHNA, CDR2 YNFKEQ. The length of the CDR3 is 14 residues. The CDR3 is CASSQESGSYEQYF. The CDR3 DNA reads as TGTGCCAGCAGCCAAGAAAGCGGGAGCTACGAGCAGTACTTC.

This clonotype occurred many times. This chain links TRBV12-3 or TRBV12-4 with TRBJ2-1; 10 nucleotides line up with TRBD2. The V segment lost 6 bases and the J segment 5 bases; nucleotides outside the gene matches: 7. The CDR3 is 15 amino acids. CDR3 nucleotide sequence: TGTGCCAGCAGCCAGACTAGCGGGTGGGACAATGAGCAGTTCTTC. It yields the protein CASSQTSGWDNEQFF.

This clonotype occurred many times. J is TRBJ2-7 and V is TRBV5-6, with D maybe TRBD1 (6 bases). CDR3 size: 15 residues. Trimming shortened V by 3 bases and J by 3 bases, and 16 bases separated the two germline ends. Germline values: CDR1 SGHDT, CDR2 YYEEEE. The CDR3 nucleotides are TGTGCCAGCAGCTCAGAGGGACATCGGAGCTACGAGCAGTACGTC. Protein product: CASSSEGHRSYEQYV.

This clonotype was recorded at least ten times. The rearrangement uses TRBV19 and TRBJ2-7; 10 bases fit TRBD1. V shed 9 bases, J shed 6 bases, and the junction held 14 bases outside the gene matches. Germline CDR1 LNHDA, CDR2 SQIVND (reference sequence). CDR3 size: 15 residues. CDR3 region: CASRDRGRGEVEQYF. The CDR3 region has the DNA TGTGCCAGCCGGGACAGGGGTCGAGGGGAGGTCGAGCAGTACTTC.

This clonotype was seen repeatedly, ten times or more. This rearrangement joins TRBV20-1 to TRBJ1-1; no definite D call. The germline V and J ends were trimmed by 3 bases and 4 bases, with 12 bases remaining between them. This CDR3 is built from 13 residues. The germline gives CDR1 DFQATT, CDR2 SNEGSKA (reference sequence). The CDR3 loop is CSASQRIRTEAFF. The CDR3 DNA sequence: TGCAGTGCTAGTCAGCGGATTCGCACTGAAGCTTTCTTT.

Of note for this clonotype: It may be a read error: a sequence one base away is much more abundant. The chain combines TRBV7-8 with TRBJ1-4; D is unresolved. Germline V lookup: CDR1 SGHVS, CDR2 FQNEAQ. V was trimmed by 2 bases and J by 4 bases, leaving 14 bases between them. This CDR3 is 16 amino acids long. The CDR3 is CASSLTRYSHNEKLFF. The CDR3 DNA reads as TGTGCCAGCAGCTTAACCCGGTACAGCCATAATGAAAAACTGTTTTTT.

The rearrangement links TRBV20-1 to TRBJ1-1; the match to TRBD1 covers 11 bases. Per germline, CDR1 DFQATT and CDR2 SNEGSKA (reference sequence). V was pared by 5 bases and J by 5 bases, with 10 bases of the junction left unmatched. The CDR3 sequence is 15 residues long. The CDR3 here is CSASPGQGVGTEAFF. In DNA form, the CDR3 reads TGCAGTGCTTCTCCGGGACAGGGGGTCGGGACTGAAGCTTTCTTT.

The table lists this clonotype with a few counts. The chain employs TRBV11-2 and TRBJ2-5, with D perhaps given as TRBD1 or TRBD2 (5 bases each). Looked up from germline, CDR1 is SGHAT and CDR2 is FQNNGV. This CDR3 spans 16 amino acids. V lost 6 bases to trimming and J lost 1 base, with 18 bases between them. DNA of the CDR3: TGTGCCAGCAGGACTCGGGGCGGAGTCCTCCAAGAGACCCAGTACTTC. Translating gives CASRTRGGVLQETQYF. The variable domain in full, completed from reference TRBV11-2 and TRBJ2-5, reads EAGVAQSPRYKIIEKRQSVAFWCNPISGHATLYWYQQILGQGPKLLIQFQNNGVVDDSQLPKDRFSAERLKGVDSTLKIQPAKLEDSAVYLCASRTRGGVLQETQYFGPGTRLLVL.

This clonotype was recorded many times. The chain couples TRBV5-1 to TRBJ2-6, with 9 nucleotides matching TRBD1. This CDR3 has 19 amino acids. V lost 1 base to trimming and J lost 3 bases; unmatched junction nucleotides: 11. Germline V gene sequence: CDR1 SGHRS, CDR2 YFSETQ. The CDR3 here is CASSLTPGQGSYGANVLTF. Written as DNA, the CDR3 is TGCGCCAGCAGCTTGACTCCGGGACAGGGTAGCTATGGGGCCAACGTCCTGACTTTC.

At least ten counts were recorded for this clonotype. V usage is TRBV7-6 and J usage is TRBJ1-1; TRBD1 might be the D (6 bases). This CDR3 has 15 amino acids. Germline lookup yields CDR1 SGHVS and CDR2 FNYEAQ. The V gene lost 5 bases and the J gene lost 0 bases, with 13 bases spanning the gap. In DNA, the CDR3 is TGTGCCAGCAGCCCAACACAGGGAATGAACACTGAAGCTTTCTTT. Its translation: CASSPTQGMNTEAFF.